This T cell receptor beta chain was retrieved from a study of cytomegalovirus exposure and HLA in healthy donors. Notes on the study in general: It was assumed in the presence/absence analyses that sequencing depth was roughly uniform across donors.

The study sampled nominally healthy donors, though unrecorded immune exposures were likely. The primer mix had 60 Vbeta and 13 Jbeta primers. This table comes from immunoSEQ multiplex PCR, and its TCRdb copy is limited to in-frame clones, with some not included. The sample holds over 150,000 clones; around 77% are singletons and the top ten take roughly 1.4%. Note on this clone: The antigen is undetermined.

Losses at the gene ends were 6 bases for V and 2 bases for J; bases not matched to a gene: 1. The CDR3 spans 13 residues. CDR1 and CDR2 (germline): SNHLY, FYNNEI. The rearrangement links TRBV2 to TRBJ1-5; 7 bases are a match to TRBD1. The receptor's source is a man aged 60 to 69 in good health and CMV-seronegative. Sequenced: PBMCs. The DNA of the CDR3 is TGTGCCAGCAGCGGACAGGGCAATCAGCCCCAGCATTTT. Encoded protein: CASSGQGNQPQHF.